These T cell receptor beta chains were read from a single sample in a study of T cells in localized non-small cell lung cancer. Sequenced by immunoSEQ multiplex PCR; TCRdb stores in-frame clones only, minus some. The repertoire holds around 5,400 clones, with 85% as singletons. The input for sequencing was PBMCs, taken before any cancer treatment. The receptor source for this set is a woman between 35 and 75 years old with stage II lung adenocarcinoma. Both conserved end residues are part of each CDR3. A D gene is named only where the DNA matches it firmly.

d_gene	v_gene	CDR3aa
NA	TRBV27	CASSDQRITDTQYF
NA	TRBV7-9	CASSLAGVEETANYGYTF
TRBD2	TRBV30	CAWSTSGGLAGGKIDTQYF
NA	TRBV19	CASSIGQTSGANVLTF
NA	TRBV19	CASRAGINYGYTF
TRBD1	TRBV6-5	CASTLDRAYRQPQHF
TRBD1	TRBV19	CASKARGHTEAFF
TRBD1	TRBV16	CASSRPGTGRTDTQYF
NA	TRBV30	CAWYPLGQMNTEAFF
NA	TRBV18	CASSPSSYTDEQFF
TRBD1	TRBV7-9	CASILTGGWTGELFF
NA	TRBV19	CASSPRASLAFF
NA	TRBV10-1	CASSSWWIAQSRANVLTF
NA	TRBV5-1	CASSSPRGSSTDTQYF
NA	TRBV7-9	CASSFKGGTEAFF
TRBD1	TRBV4-3	CASSLRGGTVSSTNTEAFF
NA	TRBV18	CASSPANRQPLYEQYF
NA	TRBV6-5	CASRARTVLNEKLFF
TRBD2	TRBV7-8	CASSLGPAGYEQYF
NA	TRBV7-3	CASSLNGYEQYF
NA	TRBV29-1	CSVEGRGTGTVYGYTF
TRBD1	TRBV6-6	CASSLPGQGSYEQYF
TRBD1	TRBV19	CASSMWDREYEQYF
TRBD1	TRBV7-2	CASSVTQGWSQPQHF
NA	TRBV5-4	CASSLGLLNTGELFF
TRBD2	TRBV19	CASSTRRGAYNEQFF
NA	TRBV30	CAWRGRDRNYGYTF
NA	TRBV7-9	CASSLADFEAFF
TRBD2	TRBV5-1	CASSYYPGLAGNEQYF
NA	TRBV12-5	CASGGPSRGAGEKLFF
TRBD2	TRBV9	CASSVSGLVSYEQFF
NA	TRBV27	CASSLPTGTPSYEQYF
NA	TRBV7-8	CATLKGREFGNQPQHF
NA	TRBV6-6	CASKDYGYTF
TRBD1	TRBV10-3	CAISESAGGNTEAFF
NA	TRBV6-5	CASSLTEEQFF
TRBD2	TRBV9	CASSMASGDTDTQYF
NA	TRBV7-3	CASSFGTNTGELFF
TRBD2	TRBV4-1	CASSGGDFGQQFF
NA	TRBV2	CASTPGGETQYF
NA	TRBV4-1	CASSHPGGVPNTEAFF
NA	TRBV2	CASSDQQYTEAFF
TRBD2	TRBV5-1	CASRSGGAGADTQYF
TRBD1	TRBV13	CASSLDRTYEQYF
NA	TRBV18	CASSRNNGQAPNEKLFF
TRBD1	TRBV4-3	CASSLGATGESYEQYF
NA	TRBV4-1	CASSQDIGFTQYF
NA	TRBV9	CASSGGDNSPLHF
NA	TRBV5-1	CASSSGDSNQPQHF
NA	TRBV7-2	CASSIPSGPTGELFF
NA	TRBV6-5	CASTIWAGEKEQFF
TRBD1	TRBV19	CAIQDRGGRTGELFF
TRBD1	TRBV28	CASSPDRDATYEQYF
TRBD1	TRBV5-1	CASSLGQGEDTQYF
NA	TRBV19	CASTQKGSNQPQHF
NA	TRBV7-8	CASSFARESRITGELFF
TRBD1	TRBV7-2	CASSLGTGLSYEQYF
TRBD1	TRBV28	CASSSQGAGNTIYF